One and the same sample provided the 25 T cell receptor beta chains below, sequenced in a study of CD8 T cells in ankylosing spondylitis. Study-level findings and limits: There was a TCR beta motif, made of eight highly homologous variants, that appeared characteristic of ankylosing spondylitis blood.

No antigen has been identified for these receptors. TCRdb itself ran the 5' RACE reads through MiXCR, one entry per CDR3 protein. The data show 500,000 to 650,000 distinct CDR3 sequences, approximately 5% seen once. The sequencing sample was made of blood, either unsorted or a sorted T cell fraction (not recorded which). These receptors were obtained from a male donor with ankylosing spondylitis.

This clonotype was seen many times. CDR3 sequence reads: CASTSGLALRAEAFF. For the CDR3, the DNA is TGTGCCAGCACCTCCGGATTGGCCCTCCGCGCTGAAGCTTTCTTT. The rearrangement links TRBV7-9 to TRBJ1-1; D unresolved. V gave up 7 bases and J gave up 6 bases, with 21 bases separating them. This CDR3 is 15 amino acids long. Germline CDR1 reads SEHNR; CDR2 reads FQNEAQ (reference sequence).

The sample holds many counts of this clonotype. V gene TRBV6-2 or TRBV6-3 combines with J gene TRBJ1-1; D ambiguous. Looked up from germline, CDR1 is MNHEY and CDR2 is SVGEGT. The CDR3 extends over 15 amino acids. V was trimmed by 4 bases and J by 4 bases, leaving 16 bases between them. CDR3 sequence: CASSSPRAWGTEAFF. In DNA, the CDR3 is TGTGCCAGCAGTTCTCCCCGGGCGTGGGGCACTGAAGCTTTCTTT.

This clonotype was counted a few times. The CDR3 region is CAISEVSTYNEQFF. For the CDR3, the DNA is TGTGCCATCAGTGAGGTCAGCACCTACAATGAGCAGTTCTTC. This chain joins TRBV10-3 and TRBJ2-1, with unresolved D. The germline CDR1 and CDR2 sequences are ENHRY and SYGVKD. This CDR3 spans 14 amino acids. Trimming cost V 2 bases and J 2 bases, with 7 bases left between them.

The CDR3: CASSHPPYEQYF. The CDR3 coding sequence is TGCGCCAGCAGTCACCCCCCTTACGAGCAGTACTTC. The chain links TRBV23-1 to TRBJ2-7; unclear D gene. TRBV23-1 is reported as an ORF; its role is uncertain. CDR3 length: 12 amino acids. Between the trimmed V and J ends, which lost 3 bases and 4 bases, there was a span of 7 bases.

V and J are TRBV7-6 and TRBJ1-1, with D unclear. V lost 1 base and J lost 2, with 14 bases in between. From germline, CDR1 is SGHVS and CDR2 FNYEAQ. The CDR3 runs 16 residues. The CDR3 nucleotides read TGTGCCAGCAGCTTAGGGGCCAACGCCGTAAACACTGAAGCTTTCTTT. This encodes CASSLGANAVNTEAFF.

This clonotype came up many times. The genes are TRBV7-9 and TRBJ1-6; TRBD1 agrees at 7 bases. This CDR3 has 17 residues. The germline gives CDR1 SEHNR, CDR2 FQNEAQ (reference sequence). The J segment lost 9 bases and the V segment lost 2 bases, leaving 13 bases of the junction unmatched. Written as DNA, the CDR3 is TGTGCCAGCAGCTTACTACCCGGCACAGGGGTTGGTTCACCCCTCCACTTT. Its protein is CASSLLPGTGVGSPLHF. The full variable domain, completed using reference TRBV7-9 and TRBJ1-6, is DTGVSQNPRHKITKRGQNVTFRCDPISEHNRLYWYRQTLGQGPEFLTYFQNEAQLEKSRLLSDRFSAERPKGSFSTLEIQRTEQGDSAMYLCASSLLPGTGVGSPLHFGNGTRLTVT.

In its sample, this clonotype was seen a few times. The chain employs TRBV4-3 and TRBJ2-2; the D is unclear. Trimming took off 0 bases at V and 3 bases at J, with 11 bases between the two ends. Germline V gives CDR1 LGHNA, CDR2 YSLEER. This CDR3 comprises 16 residues. The CDR3 here is CASSQDLGPYTGELFF. CDR3 bases: TGCGCCAGCAGCCAAGATCTAGGGCCCTACACCGGGGAGCTGTTTTTT.

The gene calls are TRBV5-5 and TRBJ2-3; the D is unclear. The ends were cut back, 0 bases at V and 1 base at J, with 9 bases in the middle. The CDR3 consists of 15 residues. The germline CDR1 and CDR2 sequences are SGHKS and YYEKEE (reference sequence). The CDR3 DNA sequence: TGTGCCAGCAGCTTGGGGTTTTGGGGCACAGATACGCAGTATTTT. It encodes CASSLGFWGTDTQYF.

This clonotype was seen ten or more times. The chain's CDR3 is CAGKRGSDTGELFF. CDR3 DNA: TGTGCAGGGAAGAGGGGGAGTGACACCGGGGAGCTGTTTTTT. The rearrangement uses TRBV6-1 and TRBJ2-2; weak D call: TRBD1 (6 bases). Germline loops: CDR1 MNHNS, CDR2 SASEGT. This CDR3 comprises 14 residues.

The chain combines TRBV25-1 with TRBJ2-5; D gene unclear. The V end lost 2 bases, the J end lost 5 bases, and 12 bases lay between the germline ends. In germline, CDR1 is MGHDK, CDR2 SYGVNS. This CDR3 has 14 amino acids. CDR3 in amino acids: CASSEGWGLETQYF. The CDR3 nucleotides read TGTGCCAGCAGTGAAGGCTGGGGTCTGGAGACCCAGTACTTC.

This clonotype was detected many times. The genes are TRBV5-1 and TRBJ2-5; no firm D call. The CDR3 is made up of 15 amino acids. The V end lost 0 bases, the J end lost 0 bases, and 9 bases lay between the germline ends. Germline V gene sequence: CDR1 SGHRS, CDR2 YFSETQ. CDR3 DNA sequence: TGCGCCAGCAGCTTGGGATTGGCATACCAAGAGACCCAGTACTTC. It codes for CASSLGLAYQETQYF. The full variable domain, in which reference TRBV5-1 and TRBJ2-5 provide the parts outside the CDR3, is KAGVTQTPRYLIKTRGQQVTLSCSPISGHRSVSWYQQTPGQGLQFLFEYFSETQRNKGNFPGRFSGRQFSNSRSEMNVSTLELGDSALYLCASSLGLAYQETQYFGPGTRLLVL.

This clonotype was seen repeatedly, ten times or more. This chain connects TRBV28 to TRBJ2-2; D gene ambiguous. The V and J ends lost 7 bases and 5 bases respectively, with 8 bases between them. This CDR3 contains 12 residues. CDR1 is MDHEN and CDR2 is SYDVKM in the germline V gene. The CDR3 spells CASTWGTGELFF. The CDR3 DNA reads as TGTGCCAGCACCTGGGGAACCGGGGAGCTGTTTTTT.

The V and J genes are TRBV2 and TRBJ2-2; the D gene is possibly TRBD2 (6 bases). The germline V gene encodes CDR1 SNHLY and CDR2 FYNNEI. Between the trimmed V and J ends, which lost 8 bases and 7 bases, there was a span of 11 bases. The CDR3 contains 12 residues. The CDR3 here is CASWRENGELFF. Here the CDR3 DNA reads TGTGCCAGCTGGAGGGAGAACGGGGAGCTGTTTTTT. Using reference TRBV2 and TRBJ2-2 for the parts outside the CDR3, the full variable domain is EPEVTQTPSHQVTQMGQEVILRCVPISNHLYFYWYRQILGQKVEFLVSFYNNEISEKSEIFDDQFSVERPDGSNFTLKIRSTKLEDSAMYFCASWRENGELFFGEGSRLTVL.

This clonotype has a count of ten or more. CDR3 nucleotides: TGTGCCAGCAGTCGGTGGGCTACGCAGTATTTT. This encodes CASSRWATQYF. The chain couples TRBV5-6 to TRBJ2-3, with D unclear. This CDR3 comprises 11 residues. The ends were cut back, 5 bases at V and 8 bases at J, with 9 bases in the middle. CDR1 is SGHDT and CDR2 is YYEEEE in the germline V gene.

J is TRBJ2-3 and V is TRBV4-3, with a weak D call TRBD2 (7 bases). Germline lookup yields CDR1 LGHNA and CDR2 YSLEER. V was shortened by 1 base and J by 5 bases, with 13 bases between the two germline ends. The CDR3 is 15 residues long. In nucleotides, the CDR3 is TGCGCCAGCAGCCAAGGAGTCGGGGGGCTAGATACGCAGTATTTT. It specifies CASSQGVGGLDTQYF.

The table lists this clonotype with many counts. The genes are TRBV5-1 and TRBJ1-5; TRBD1 matches 8 bases. Germline values: CDR1 SGHRS, CDR2 YFSETQ. Trimming at V came to 5 bases and at J to 7 bases, leaving 5 bases not matched to a gene. This CDR3 comprises 13 residues. CDR3 nucleotides: TGCGCCAGCAGGGACAGGGAGGGCCAGCCCCAGCATTTT. Protein product: CASRDREGQPQHF.

In its sample, this clonotype was seen a few times. The chain joins TRBV5-1 to TRBJ2-5; 10 bases agree with TRBD2. The germline V gene has CDR1 SGHRS and CDR2 YFSETQ. The CDR3 consists of 16 residues. V was pared by 0 bases and J by 7 bases, with 9 bases of the junction left unmatched. CDR3: CASSLEFSGGQGTQYF. The DNA for the CDR3 is TGCGCCAGCAGCTTGGAATTTAGCGGGGGGCAGGGGACCCAGTACTTC.

This chain links TRBV3-1 with TRBJ1-1; D not certain. Looked up from germline, CDR1 is LGHDT and CDR2 is YNNKEL (reference sequence). CDR3 size: 14 residues. V was trimmed by 1 base and J by 2 bases, leaving 8 bases between them. The DNA for the CDR3 is TGTGCCAGCAGCCAAGGATGGGGAAACACTGAAGCTTTCTTT. Translation gives CASSQGWGNTEAFF.

The table lists this clonotype with many counts. The chain uses TRBV5-1 and TRBJ2-3, with TRBD2 identical over 15 bases. V lost 6 bases and J lost 4; bases outside the gene matches: 12. The germline V gene has CDR1 SGHRS and CDR2 YFSETQ. The CDR3 runs to 18 residues. CDR3 sequence (DNA): TGCGCCAGCAAACCGGGACTAGCGGGAGGAAGTGGCCCAGATACGCAGTATTTT. Translation: CASKPGLAGGSGPDTQYF.

Remarks on this clonotype: This may be a read error, as it is one base from a much larger clone. V usage is TRBV9 and J usage is TRBJ2-2; D is uncertain. The CDR3 totals 13 residues. Germline lookup yields CDR1 SGDLS and CDR2 YYNGEE. CDR3 sequence: CTSSPWPSGELFF. The CDR3 DNA sequence: TGTACCAGCAGCCCTTGGCCTTCCGGGGAGCTGTTTTTT.

In this sample, this clonotype turned up a few times. V usage is TRBV20-1 and J usage is TRBJ2-3; 10 positions match TRBD2. The CDR3 spans 16 residues. V was clipped by 6 bases and J by 2 bases; unmatched bases: 11. Germline V lookup: CDR1 DFQATT, CDR2 SNEGSKA (reference sequence). CDR3 sequence (DNA): TGCAGTGCAGAACGGACTAGCGGAAAGGCCACAGATACGCAGTATTTT. It specifies CSAERTSGKATDTQYF.

This clonotype was observed a few times. The rearrangement links TRBV18 to TRBJ2-7; TRBD1 is a possible D gene (6 bases). Germline CDR1 KGHSH, CDR2 LQKENI. The CDR3 sequence is 15 residues long. The germline V and J ends were trimmed by 3 bases and 2 bases, with 14 bases remaining between them. The CDR3 DNA is TGTGCCAGCTCACCCGGGCCGGGACAAACCTACGAGCAGTACTTC. Translating gives CASSPGPGQTYEQYF.

This clonotype was seen ten or more times. The rearrangement links TRBV12-3 or TRBV12-4 to TRBJ2-1; a weak D match, TRBD2 (7 bases). Trimming shortened V by 3 bases and J by 7 bases, and 16 bases separated the two germline ends. The CDR3 has 15 amino acids. Written as DNA, the CDR3 is TGTGCCAGCAGTTTCTATGGGAGGGGGGCGAATGAGCAGTTCTTC. It encodes CASSFYGRGANEQFF.

J is TRBJ1-1 and V is TRBV11-2; D uncertain. Trimming cost V 0 bases and J 11 bases, with 13 bases left between them. The CDR3 totals 13 residues. CDR1 and CDR2 from the germline V gene are SGHAT and FQNNGV. The CDR3 here is CASSLDLQLRAFF. The DNA for the CDR3 is TGTGCCAGCAGCTTAGATTTACAGCTAAGGGCTTTCTTT.

This clonotype has a count of ten or more. CDR3 nucleotide sequence: TGCGCCAGCAGTGATGGGGGAGGGCAGTACTTC. Amino acids: CASSDGGGQYF. This chain links TRBV5-1 with TRBJ2-7; tentatively, D is TRBD2 (6 bases). Trimming removed 5 bases from V and 9 bases from J, with 12 bases in between. Germline lookup yields CDR1 SGHRS and CDR2 YFSETQ. The CDR3 is 11 amino acids. The variable domain in full, with the rest retrieved from reference TRBV5-1 and TRBJ2-7, is KAGVTQTPRYLIKTRGQQVTLSCSPISGHRSVSWYQQTPGQGLQFLFEYFSETQRNKGNFPGRFSGRQFSNSRSEMNVSTLELGDSALYLCASSDGGGQYFGPGTRLTVT.